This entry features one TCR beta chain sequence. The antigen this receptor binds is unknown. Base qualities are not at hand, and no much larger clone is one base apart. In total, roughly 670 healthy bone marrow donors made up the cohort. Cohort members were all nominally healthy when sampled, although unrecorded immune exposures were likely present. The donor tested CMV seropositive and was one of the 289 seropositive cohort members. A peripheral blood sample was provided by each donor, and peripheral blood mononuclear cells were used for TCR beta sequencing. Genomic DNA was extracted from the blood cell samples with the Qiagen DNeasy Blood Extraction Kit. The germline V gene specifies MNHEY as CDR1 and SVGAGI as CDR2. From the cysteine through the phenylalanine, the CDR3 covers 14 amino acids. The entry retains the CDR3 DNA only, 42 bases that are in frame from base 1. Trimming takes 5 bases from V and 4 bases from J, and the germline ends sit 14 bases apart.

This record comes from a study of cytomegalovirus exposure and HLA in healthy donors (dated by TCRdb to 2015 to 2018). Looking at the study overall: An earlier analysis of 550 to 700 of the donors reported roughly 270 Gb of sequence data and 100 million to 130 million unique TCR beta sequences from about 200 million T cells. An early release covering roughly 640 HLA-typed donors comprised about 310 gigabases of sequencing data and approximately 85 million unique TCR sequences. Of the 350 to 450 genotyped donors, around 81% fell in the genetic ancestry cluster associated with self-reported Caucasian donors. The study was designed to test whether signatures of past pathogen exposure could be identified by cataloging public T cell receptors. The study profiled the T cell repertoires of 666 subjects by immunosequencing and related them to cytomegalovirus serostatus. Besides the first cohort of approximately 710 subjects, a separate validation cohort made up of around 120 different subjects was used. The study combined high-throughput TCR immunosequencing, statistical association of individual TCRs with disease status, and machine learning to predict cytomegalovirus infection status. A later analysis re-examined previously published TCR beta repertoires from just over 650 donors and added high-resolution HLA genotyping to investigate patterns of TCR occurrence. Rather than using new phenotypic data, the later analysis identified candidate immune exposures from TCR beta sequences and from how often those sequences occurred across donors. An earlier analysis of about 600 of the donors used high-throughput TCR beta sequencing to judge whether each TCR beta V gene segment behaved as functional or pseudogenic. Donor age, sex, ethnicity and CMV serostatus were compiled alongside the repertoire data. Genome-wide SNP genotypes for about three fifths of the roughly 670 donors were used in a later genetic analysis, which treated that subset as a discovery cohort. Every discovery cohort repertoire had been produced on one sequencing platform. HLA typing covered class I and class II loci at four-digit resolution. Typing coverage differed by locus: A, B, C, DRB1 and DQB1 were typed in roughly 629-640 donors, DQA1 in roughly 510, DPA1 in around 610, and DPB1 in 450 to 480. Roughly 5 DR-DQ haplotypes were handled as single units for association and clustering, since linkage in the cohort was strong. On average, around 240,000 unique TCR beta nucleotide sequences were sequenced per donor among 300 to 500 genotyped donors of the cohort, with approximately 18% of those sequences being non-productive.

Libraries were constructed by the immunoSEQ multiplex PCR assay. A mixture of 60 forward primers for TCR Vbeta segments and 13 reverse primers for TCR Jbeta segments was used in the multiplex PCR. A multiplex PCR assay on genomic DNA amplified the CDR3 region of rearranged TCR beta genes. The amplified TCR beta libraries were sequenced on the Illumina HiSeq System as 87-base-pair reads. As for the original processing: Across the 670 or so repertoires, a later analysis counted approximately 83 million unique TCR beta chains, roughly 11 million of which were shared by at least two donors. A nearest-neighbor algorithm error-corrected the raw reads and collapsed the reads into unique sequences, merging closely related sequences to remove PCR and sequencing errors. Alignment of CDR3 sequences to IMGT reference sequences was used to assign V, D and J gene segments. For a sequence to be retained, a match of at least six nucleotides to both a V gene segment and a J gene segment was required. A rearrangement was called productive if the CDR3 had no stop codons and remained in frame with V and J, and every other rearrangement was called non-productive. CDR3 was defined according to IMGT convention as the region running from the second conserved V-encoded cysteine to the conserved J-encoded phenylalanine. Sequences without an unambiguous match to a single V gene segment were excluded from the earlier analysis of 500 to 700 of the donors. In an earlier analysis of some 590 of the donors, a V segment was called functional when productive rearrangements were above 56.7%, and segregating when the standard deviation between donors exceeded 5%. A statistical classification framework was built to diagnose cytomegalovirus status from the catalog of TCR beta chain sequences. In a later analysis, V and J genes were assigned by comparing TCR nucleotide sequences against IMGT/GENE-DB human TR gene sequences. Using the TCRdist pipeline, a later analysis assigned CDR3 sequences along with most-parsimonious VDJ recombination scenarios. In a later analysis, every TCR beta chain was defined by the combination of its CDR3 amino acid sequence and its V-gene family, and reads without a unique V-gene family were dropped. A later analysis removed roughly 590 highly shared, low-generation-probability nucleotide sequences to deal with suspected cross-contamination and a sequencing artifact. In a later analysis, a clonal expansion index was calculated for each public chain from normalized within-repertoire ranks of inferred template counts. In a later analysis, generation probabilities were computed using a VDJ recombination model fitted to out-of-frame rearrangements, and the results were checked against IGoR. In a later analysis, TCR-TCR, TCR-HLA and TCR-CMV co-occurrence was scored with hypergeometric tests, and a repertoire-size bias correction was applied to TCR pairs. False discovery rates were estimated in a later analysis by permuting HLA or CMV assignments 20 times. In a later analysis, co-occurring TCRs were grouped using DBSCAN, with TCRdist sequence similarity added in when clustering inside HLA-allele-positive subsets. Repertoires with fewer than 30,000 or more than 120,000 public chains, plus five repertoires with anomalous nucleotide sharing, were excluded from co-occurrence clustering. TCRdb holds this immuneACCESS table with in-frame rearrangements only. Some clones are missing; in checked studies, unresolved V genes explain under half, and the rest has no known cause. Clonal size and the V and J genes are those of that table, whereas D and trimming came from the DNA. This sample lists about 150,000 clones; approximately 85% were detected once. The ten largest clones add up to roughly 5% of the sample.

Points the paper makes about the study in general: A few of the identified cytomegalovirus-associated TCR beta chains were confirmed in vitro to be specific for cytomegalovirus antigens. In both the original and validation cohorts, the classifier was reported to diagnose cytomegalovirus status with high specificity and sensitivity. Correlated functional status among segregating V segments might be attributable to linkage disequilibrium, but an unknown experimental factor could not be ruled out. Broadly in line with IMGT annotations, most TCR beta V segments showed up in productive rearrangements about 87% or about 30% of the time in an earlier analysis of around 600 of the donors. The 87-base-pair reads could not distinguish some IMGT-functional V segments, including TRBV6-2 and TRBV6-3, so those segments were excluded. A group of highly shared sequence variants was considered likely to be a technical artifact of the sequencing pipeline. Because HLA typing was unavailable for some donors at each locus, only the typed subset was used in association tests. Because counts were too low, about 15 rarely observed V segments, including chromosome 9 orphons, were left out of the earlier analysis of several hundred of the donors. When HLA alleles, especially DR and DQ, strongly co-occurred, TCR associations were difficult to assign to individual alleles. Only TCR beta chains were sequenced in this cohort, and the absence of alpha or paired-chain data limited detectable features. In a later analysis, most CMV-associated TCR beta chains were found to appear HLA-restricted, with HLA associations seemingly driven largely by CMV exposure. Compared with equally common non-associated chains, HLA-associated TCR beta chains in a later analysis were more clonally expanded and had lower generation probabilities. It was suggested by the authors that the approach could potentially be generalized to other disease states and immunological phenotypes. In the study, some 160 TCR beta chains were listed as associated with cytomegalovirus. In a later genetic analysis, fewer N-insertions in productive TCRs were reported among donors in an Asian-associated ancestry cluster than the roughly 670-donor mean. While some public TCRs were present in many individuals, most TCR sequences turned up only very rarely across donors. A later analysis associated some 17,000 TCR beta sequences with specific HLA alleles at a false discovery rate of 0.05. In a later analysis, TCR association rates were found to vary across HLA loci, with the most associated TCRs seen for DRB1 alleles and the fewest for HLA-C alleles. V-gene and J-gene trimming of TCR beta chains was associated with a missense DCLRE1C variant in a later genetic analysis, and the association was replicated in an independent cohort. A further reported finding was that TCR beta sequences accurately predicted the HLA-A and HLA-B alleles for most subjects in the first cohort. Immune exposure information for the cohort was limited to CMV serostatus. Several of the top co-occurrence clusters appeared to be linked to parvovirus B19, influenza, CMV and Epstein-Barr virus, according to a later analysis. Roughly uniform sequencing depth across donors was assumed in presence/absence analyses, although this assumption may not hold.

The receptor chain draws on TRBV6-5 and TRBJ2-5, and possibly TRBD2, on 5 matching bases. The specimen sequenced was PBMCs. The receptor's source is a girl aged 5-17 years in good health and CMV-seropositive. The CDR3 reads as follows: CASSRPGGGETQYF. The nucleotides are TGTGCCAGCAGTCGCCCCGGTGGAGGAGAGACCCAGTACTTC.